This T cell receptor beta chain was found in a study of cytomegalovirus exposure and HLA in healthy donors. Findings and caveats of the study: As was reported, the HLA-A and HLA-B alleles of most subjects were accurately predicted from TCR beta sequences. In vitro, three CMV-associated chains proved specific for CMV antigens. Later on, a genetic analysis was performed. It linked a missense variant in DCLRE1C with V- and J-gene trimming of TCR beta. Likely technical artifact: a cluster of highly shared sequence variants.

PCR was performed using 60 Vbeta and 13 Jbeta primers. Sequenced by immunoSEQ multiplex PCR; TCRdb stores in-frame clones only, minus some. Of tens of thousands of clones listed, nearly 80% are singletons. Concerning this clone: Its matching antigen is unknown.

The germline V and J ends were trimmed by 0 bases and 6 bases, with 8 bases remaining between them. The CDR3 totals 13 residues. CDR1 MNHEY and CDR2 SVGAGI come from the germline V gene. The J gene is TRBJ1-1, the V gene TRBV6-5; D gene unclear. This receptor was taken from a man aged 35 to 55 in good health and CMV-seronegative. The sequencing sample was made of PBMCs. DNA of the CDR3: TGTGCCAGCAGTTACTCGGTCCAGGCTGAAGCTTTCTTT. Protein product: CASSYSVQAEAFF.